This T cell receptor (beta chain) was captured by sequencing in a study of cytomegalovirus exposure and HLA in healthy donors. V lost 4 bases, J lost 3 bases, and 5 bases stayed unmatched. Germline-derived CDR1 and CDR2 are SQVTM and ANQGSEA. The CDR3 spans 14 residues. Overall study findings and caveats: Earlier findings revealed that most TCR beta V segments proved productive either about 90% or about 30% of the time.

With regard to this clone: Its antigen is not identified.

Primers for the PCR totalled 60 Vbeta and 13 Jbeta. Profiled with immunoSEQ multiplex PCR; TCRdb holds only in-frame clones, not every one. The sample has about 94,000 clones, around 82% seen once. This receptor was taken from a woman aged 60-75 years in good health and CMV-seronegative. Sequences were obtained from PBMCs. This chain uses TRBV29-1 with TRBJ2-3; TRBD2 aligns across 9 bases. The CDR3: CSVGPSGVTDTQYF. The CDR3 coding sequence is TGCAGCGTTGGTCCTAGCGGGGTAACAGATACGCAGTATTTT.